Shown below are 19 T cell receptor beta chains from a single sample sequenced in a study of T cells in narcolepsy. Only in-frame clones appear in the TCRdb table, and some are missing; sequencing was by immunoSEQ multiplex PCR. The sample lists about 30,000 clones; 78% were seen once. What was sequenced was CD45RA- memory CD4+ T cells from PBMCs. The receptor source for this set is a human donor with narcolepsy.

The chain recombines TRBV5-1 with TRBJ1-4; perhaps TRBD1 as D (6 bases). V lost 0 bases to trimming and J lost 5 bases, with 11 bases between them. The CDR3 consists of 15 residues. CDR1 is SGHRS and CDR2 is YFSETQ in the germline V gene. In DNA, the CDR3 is TGCGCCAGCAGCTTGGACAGGGCCTTAAATGAAAAACTGTTTTTT. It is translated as CASSLDRALNEKLFF.

CDR3 sequence (DNA): TGTGCCAGCACCACGGAGAGGCTAGCGGGAGGCCCGGGGCAGTTCTTC. Translating gives CASTTERLAGGPGQFF. V is TRBV2 and J is TRBJ2-1; 11 nucleotides align to TRBD2. Trimming cost V 7 bases and J 12 bases; bases outside gene matches: 17. Germline CDR1 is SNHLY and CDR2 is FYNNEI. The CDR3 loop spans 16 amino acids.

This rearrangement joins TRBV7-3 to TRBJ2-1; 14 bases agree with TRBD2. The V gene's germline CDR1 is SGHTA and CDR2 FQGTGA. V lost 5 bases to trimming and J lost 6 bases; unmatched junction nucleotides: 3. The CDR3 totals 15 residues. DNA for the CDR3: TGTGCCAGCAGCCCGACTAGCGGGAGGGCCAATGAGCAGTTCTTC. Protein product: CASSPTSGRANEQFF.

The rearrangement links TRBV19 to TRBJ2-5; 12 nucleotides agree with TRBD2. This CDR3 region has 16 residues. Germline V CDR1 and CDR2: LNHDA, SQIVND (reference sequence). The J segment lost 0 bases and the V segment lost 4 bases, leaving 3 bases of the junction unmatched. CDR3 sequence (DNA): TGTGCCAGTAGTACGGGACTAGCGGGCAACCAAGAGACCCAGTACTTC. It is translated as CASSTGLAGNQETQYF.

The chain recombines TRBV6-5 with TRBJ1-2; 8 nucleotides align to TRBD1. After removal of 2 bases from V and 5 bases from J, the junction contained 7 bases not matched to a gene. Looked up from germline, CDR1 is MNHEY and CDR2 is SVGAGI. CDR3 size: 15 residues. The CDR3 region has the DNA TGTGCCAGCAGTTACCGAGGACAGGGTCTGTATGGCTACACCTTC. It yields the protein CASSYRGQGLYGYTF.

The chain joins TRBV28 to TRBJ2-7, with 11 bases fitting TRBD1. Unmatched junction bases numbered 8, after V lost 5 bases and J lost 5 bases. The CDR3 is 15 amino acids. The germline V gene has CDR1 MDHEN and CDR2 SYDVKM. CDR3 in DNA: TGTGCCAGCAGTGCTTGGACAGGGGGCATGGACGAGCAGTACTTC. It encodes CASSAWTGGMDEQYF.

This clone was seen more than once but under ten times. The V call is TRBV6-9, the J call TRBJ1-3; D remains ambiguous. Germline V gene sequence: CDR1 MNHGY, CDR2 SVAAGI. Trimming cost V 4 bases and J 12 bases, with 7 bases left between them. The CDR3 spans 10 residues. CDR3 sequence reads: CASSSSNIYF. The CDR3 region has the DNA TGTGCCAGCAGTTCCAGTAACATATATTTT.

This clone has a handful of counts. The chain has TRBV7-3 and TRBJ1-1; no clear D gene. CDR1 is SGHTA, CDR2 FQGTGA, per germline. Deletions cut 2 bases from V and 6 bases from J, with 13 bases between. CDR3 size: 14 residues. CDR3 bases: TGTGCCAGCAGCTTAGAAGGGAGGAGGGCTGAAGCTTTCTTT. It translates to CASSLEGRRAEAFF.

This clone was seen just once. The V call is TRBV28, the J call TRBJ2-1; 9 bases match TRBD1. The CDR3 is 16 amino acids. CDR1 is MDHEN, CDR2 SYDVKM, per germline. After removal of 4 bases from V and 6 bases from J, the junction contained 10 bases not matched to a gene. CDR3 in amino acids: CASSSSGDRVTNEQFF. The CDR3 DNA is TGTGCCAGCAGTTCTTCCGGGGACAGGGTGACCAATGAGCAGTTCTTC.

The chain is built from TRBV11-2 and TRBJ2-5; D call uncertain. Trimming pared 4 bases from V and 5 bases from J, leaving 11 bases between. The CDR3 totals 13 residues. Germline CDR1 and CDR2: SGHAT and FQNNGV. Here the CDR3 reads CASSSKGEETQYF. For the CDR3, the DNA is TGTGCCAGCAGCTCGAAAGGTGAGGAGACCCAGTACTTC.

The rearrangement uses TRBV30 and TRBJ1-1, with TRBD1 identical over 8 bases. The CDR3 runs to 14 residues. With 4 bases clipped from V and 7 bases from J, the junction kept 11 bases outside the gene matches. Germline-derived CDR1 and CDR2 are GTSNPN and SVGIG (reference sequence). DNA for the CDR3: TGTGCCTGGACAGGGGGCGGACGTCCAGGTGAAGCTTTCTTT. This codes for CAWTGGGRPGEAFF.

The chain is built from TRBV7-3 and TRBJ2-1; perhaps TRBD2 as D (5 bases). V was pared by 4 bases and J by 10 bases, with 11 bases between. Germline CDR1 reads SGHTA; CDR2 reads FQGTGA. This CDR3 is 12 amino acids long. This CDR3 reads CASSYLTGEQFF. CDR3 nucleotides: TGTGCCAGCAGCTACCTGACGGGGGAGCAGTTCTTC.

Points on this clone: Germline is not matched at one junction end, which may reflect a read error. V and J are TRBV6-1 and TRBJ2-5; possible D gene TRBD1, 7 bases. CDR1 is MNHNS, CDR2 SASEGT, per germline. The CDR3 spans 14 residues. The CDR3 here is CASSERRQGGRFHF. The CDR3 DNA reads TGTGCCAGCAGTGAACGGAGGCAGGGGGGACGTTTCCACTTC.

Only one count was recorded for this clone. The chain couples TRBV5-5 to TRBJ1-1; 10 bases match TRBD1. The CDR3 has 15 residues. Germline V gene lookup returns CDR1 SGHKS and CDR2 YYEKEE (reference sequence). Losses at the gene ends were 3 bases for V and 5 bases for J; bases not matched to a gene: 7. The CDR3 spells CASSYRDRGYTEAFF. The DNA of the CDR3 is TGTGCCAGCAGCTACCGGGACAGGGGCTATACTGAAGCTTTCTTT.

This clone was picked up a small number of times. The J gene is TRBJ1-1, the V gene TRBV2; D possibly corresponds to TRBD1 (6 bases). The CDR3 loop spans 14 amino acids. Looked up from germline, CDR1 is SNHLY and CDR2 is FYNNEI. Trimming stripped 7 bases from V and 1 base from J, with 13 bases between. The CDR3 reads CASTGGGSNTEAFF. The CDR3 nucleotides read TGTGCCAGCACGGGTGGGGGCTCGAACACTGAAGCTTTCTTT.

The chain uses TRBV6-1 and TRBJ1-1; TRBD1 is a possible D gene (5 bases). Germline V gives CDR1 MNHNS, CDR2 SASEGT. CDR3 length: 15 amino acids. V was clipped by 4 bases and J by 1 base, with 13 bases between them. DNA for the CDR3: TGTGCCAGCAGTGTTCTAACGGGGGGGAACACTGAAGCTTTCTTT. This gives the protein CASSVLTGGNTEAFF.

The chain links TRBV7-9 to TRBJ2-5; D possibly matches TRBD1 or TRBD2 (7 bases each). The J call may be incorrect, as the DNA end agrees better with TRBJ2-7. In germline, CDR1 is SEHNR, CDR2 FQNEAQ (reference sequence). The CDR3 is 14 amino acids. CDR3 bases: TGTGCCAGCAGCGAAGCGGGACAGAGCTACGAGCAGTACTTC. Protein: CASSEAGQSYEQYF.

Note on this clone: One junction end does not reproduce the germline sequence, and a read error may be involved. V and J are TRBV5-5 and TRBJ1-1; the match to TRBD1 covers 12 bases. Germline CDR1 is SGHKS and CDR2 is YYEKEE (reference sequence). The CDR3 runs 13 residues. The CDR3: CASRNRDRGPGRF. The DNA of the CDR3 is TGTGCCAGCAGGAACCGGGACAGGGGGCCCGGGCGCTTT.

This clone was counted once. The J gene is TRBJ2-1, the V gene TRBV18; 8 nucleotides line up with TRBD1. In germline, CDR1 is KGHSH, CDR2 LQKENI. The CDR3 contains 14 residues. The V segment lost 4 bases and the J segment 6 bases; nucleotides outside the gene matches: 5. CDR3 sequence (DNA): TGTGCCAGCTCACACGGACAGGGAGGCAATGAGCAGTTCTTC. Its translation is CASSHGQGGNEQFF.